The clone carrying this TCR beta chain was picked up a small number of times. No antigen is known for it. The data are from a study of beta chain features in type 1 diabetes. Study-level background: Cell yields, gender and age were comparable in patients and healthy donors.

Study-wide findings and caveats: Reduced insertions and increased deletions marked VDJ junctions in type 1 diabetes patients. Since sequencing was performed on cDNA, cells with high TCR expression could be over-represented.

As every portion of the isolated RNA was reverse transcribed, the sequencing read expressed TCRB transcripts. Repertoires were generated with immunoSEQ multiplex PCR, while TCRdb's copy carries only in-frame clones and drops some. The sample carries about 320,000 clones, approximately 15% recorded once. Markers CD45RO/CCR7/CD25/CD127/CD95/CD27 served to sort CD4+ naive, central memory, regulatory and stem cell-like memory cells. The length of the CDR3 is 14 residues. The V end lost 5 bases, the J end lost 11 bases, and 21 bases lay between the germline ends. Germline loops: CDR1 LNHNV, CDR2 YYDKDF (reference sequence).

The receptor was derived from a man younger than 45 in good health. The sample consisted of central memory CD4+ T cells from blood. The chain carries TRBV15 and TRBJ1-2; D unresolved. CDR3 in DNA: TGTGCCACCAGCGACCTTGGCGGGAATAGGCCTTACACCTTC. It is translated as CATSDLGGNRPYTF.